The sequence of this T cell receptor (beta chain) was determined in a study of technical replicates of blood from a few donors. Trimming took 4 bases from V and 3 from J; bases not matched to a gene: 18. Germline CDR1 reads SGHRS; CDR2 reads YFSETQ. The CDR3 totals 19 residues. TCRdb's table, derived via immunoSEQ multiplex PCR, lists solely in-frame clones and lacks some. The sample lists 75,000 to 95,000 clones; roughly 96% were seen once. This clone was counted once. The chain recombines TRBV5-1 with TRBJ2-3, with 9 bases lining up with TRBD2. The sequencing sample was made of T cells isolated from PBMCs. This receptor was taken from a human donor in good health. Here the CDR3 reads CASSPPREWREGRTDTQYF. As DNA, the CDR3 is TGCGCCAGCAGCCCTCCTCGCGAGTGGCGGGAGGGCCGGACAGATACGCAGTATTTT. Complete variable domain (other parts from reference TRBV5-1 and TRBJ2-3): KAGVTQTPRYLIKTRGQQVTLSCSPISGHRSVSWYQQTPGQGLQFLFEYFSETQRNKGNFPGRFSGRQFSNSRSEMNVSTLELGDSALYLCASSPPREWREGRTDTQYFGPGTRLTVL.